This T cell receptor beta chain was sequenced in a study of blood T cells in healthy people across ages. Notes on the study in general: Measured against age, TCR beta diversity per million T cells decreased in a roughly linear manner. Correlation between TCR beta diversity and naive T cell percentage was strong.

The authors ran a second PCR of about 7 to 12 cycles using a sample-barcoded 5' primer and a J-beta primer mix. TCRdb re-analysed the 5' RACE reads in MiXCR, keeping a single row per CDR3 protein. The sample carries about 640,000 distinct CDR3 sequences, roughly two fifths recorded once. Regarding this clonotype: Its cognate antigen is unknown.

CDR3 length: 18 residues. CDR1 and CDR2 (germline): SGHRS, YFSETQ. V was pared by 0 bases and J by 2 bases, with 19 bases between. All donors came from Russia, were Caucasian and healthy, and spanned ages about 6 to 100. The study isolated at least 6.5 million PBMCs from each sample. The TCR originated in a man aged 80 or over in good health. V and J are TRBV5-1 and TRBJ2-3; D is uncertain. Sequencing used blood. CDR3 residues: CASSLDPSGLSNTDTQYF. CDR3 in DNA: TGCGCCAGCAGCTTGGATCCGTCCGGGCTTAGCAACACAGATACGCAGTATTTT.